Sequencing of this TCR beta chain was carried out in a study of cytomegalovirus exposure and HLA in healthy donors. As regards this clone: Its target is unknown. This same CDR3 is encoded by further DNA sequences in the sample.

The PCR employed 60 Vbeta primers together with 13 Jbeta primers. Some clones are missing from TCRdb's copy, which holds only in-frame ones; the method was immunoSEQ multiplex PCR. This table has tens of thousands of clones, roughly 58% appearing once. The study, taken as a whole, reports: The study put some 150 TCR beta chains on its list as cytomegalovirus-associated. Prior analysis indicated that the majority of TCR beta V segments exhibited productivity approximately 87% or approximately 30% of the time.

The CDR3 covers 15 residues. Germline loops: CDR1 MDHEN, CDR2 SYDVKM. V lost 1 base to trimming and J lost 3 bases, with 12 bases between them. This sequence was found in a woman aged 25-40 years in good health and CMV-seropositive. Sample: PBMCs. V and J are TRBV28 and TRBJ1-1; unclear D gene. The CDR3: CASSLSRGLHTEAFF. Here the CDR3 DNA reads TGTGCCAGCAGTTTATCACGCGGACTCCACACTGAAGCTTTCTTT.